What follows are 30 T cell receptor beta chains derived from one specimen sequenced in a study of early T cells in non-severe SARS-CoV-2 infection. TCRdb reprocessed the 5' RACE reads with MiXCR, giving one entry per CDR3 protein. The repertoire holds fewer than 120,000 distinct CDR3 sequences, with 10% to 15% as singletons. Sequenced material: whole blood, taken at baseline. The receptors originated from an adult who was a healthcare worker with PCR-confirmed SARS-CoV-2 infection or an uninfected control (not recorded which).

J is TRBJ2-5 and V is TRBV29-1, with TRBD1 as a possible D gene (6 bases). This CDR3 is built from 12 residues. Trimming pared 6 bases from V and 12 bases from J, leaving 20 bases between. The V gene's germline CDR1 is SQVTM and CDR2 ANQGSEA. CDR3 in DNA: TGCAGCGTCGATACAGGGATGGGGTCGGAGTACTTC. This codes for CSVDTGMGSEYF.

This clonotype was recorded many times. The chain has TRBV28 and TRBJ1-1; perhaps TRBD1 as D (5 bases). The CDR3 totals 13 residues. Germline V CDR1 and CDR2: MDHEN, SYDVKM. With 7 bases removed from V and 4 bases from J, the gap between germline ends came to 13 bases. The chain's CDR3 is CASTPRQGTEAFF. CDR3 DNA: TGTGCCAGCACCCCCCGGCAGGGCACTGAAGCTTTCTTT.

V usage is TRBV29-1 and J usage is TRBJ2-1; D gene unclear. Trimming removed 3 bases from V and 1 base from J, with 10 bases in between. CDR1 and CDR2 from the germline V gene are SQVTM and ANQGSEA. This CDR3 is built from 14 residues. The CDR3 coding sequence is TGCAGCGTTGAGGGAAAGGGATCCTACAATGAGCAGTTCTTC. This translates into CSVEGKGSYNEQFF.

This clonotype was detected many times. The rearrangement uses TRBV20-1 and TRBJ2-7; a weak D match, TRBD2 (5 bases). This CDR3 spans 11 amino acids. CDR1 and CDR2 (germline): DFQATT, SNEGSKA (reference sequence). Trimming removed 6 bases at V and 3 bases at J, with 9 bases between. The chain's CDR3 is CSAVGDYEQYF. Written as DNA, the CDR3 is TGCAGTGCCGTCGGGGACTACGAGCAGTACTTC.

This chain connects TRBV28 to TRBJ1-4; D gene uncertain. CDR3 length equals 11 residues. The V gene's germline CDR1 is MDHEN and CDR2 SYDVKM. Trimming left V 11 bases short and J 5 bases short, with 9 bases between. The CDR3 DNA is TGTGCCTCCTGGACCAATGAAAAACTGTTTTTT. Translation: CASWTNEKLFF.

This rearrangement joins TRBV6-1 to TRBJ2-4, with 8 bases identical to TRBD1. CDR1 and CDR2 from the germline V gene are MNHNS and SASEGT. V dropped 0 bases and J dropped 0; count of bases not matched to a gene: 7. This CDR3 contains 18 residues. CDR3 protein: CASSEARTGRTAKNIQYF. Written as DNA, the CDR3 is TGTGCCAGCAGTGAAGCCCGGACAGGGCGGACAGCCAAAAACATTCAGTACTTC.

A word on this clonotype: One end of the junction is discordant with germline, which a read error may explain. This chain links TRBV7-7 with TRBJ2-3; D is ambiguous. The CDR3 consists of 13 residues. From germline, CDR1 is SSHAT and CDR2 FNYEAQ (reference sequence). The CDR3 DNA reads TGTGCTAGCAGCTTAGCAGAGGCAGATACGCAGTATTTT. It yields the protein CASSLAEADTQYF.

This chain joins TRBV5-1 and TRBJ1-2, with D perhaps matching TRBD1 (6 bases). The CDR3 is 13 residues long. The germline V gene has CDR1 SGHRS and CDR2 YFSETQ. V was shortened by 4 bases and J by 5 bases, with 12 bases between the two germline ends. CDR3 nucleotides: TGCGCCAGCAGCGCCTGGACAGTTTATGGCTACACCTTC. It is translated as CASSAWTVYGYTF.

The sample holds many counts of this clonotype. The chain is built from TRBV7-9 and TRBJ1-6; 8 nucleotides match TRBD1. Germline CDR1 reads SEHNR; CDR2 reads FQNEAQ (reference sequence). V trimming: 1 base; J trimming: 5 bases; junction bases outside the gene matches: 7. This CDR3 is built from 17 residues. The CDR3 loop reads CASSLGAGGPNNSPLHF. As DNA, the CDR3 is TGTGCCAGCAGCTTAGGGGCAGGGGGCCCAAATAATTCACCCCTCCACTTT.

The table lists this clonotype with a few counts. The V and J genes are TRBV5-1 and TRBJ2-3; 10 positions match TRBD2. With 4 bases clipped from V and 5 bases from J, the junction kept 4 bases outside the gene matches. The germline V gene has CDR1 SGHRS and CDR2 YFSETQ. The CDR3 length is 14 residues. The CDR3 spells CASSQAGGLDTQYF. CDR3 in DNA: TGCGCCAGCAGCCAAGCGGGGGGGCTAGATACGCAGTATTTT. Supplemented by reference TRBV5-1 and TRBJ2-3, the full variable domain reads KAGVTQTPRYLIKTRGQQVTLSCSPISGHRSVSWYQQTPGQGLQFLFEYFSETQRNKGNFPGRFSGRQFSNSRSEMNVSTLELGDSALYLCASSQAGGLDTQYFGPGTRLTVL.

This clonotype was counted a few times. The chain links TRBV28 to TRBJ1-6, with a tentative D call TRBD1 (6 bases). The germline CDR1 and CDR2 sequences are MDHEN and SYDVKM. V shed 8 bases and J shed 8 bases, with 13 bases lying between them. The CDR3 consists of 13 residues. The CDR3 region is CASGPGVYSPLHF. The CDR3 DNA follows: TGTGCCAGCGGACCAGGGGTTTATTCACCCCTCCACTTT.

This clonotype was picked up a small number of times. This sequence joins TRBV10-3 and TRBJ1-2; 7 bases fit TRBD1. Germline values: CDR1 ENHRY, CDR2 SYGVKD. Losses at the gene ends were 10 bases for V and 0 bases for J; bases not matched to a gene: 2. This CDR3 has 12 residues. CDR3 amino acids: CATRGTNYGYTF. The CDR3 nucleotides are TGTGCCACCAGGGGGACTAACTATGGCTACACCTTC.

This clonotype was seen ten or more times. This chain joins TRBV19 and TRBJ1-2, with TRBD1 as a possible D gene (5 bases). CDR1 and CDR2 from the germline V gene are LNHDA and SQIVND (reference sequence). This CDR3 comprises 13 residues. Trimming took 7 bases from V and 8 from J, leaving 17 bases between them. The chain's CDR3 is CASNGTAPRGYTF. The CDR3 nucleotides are TGTGCCAGTAACGGGACTGCCCCTCGCGGCTACACCTTC.

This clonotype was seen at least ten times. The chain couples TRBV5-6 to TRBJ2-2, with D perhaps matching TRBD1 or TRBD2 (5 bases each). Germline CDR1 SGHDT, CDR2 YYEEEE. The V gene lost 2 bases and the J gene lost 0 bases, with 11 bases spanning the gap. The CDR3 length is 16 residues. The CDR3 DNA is TGTGCCAGCAGCTTATACGGGACGCCGAACACCGGGGAGCTGTTTTTT. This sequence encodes CASSLYGTPNTGELFF.

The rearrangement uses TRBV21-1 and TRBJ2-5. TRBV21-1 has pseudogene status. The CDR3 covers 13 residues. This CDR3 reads CASSTGIQETQYF. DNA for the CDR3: TGTGCCAGCAGCACGGGCATACAAGAGACCCAGTACTTC.

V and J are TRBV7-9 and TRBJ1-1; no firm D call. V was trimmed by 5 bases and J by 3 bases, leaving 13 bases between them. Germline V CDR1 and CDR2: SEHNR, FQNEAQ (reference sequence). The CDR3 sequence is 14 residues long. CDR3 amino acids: CASSLRGVYTEAFF. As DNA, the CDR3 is TGTGCCAGCAGCCTCCGGGGTGTGTACACTGAAGCTTTCTTT. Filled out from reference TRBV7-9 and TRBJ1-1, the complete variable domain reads DTGVSQNPRHKITKRGQNVTFRCDPISEHNRLYWYRQTLGQGPEFLTYFQNEAQLEKSRLLSDRFSAERPKGSFSTLEIQRTEQGDSAMYLCASSLRGVYTEAFFGQGTRLTVV.

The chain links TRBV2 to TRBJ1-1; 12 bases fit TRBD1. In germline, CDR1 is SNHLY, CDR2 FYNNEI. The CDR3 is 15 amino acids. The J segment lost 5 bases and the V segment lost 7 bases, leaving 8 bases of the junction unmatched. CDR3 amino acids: CASNELGQGATEAFF. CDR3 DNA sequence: TGTGCCAGCAACGAGTTGGGACAGGGGGCGACTGAAGCTTTCTTT.

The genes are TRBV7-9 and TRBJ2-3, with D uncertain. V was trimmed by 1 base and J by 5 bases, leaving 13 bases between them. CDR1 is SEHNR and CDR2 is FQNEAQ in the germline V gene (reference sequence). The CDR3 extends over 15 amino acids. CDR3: CASSLGVDGGDTQYF. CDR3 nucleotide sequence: TGTGCCAGCAGCTTAGGAGTCGATGGTGGAGATACGCAGTATTTT.

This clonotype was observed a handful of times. CDR3 amino acids: CASSEAGYNTEAFF. DNA of the CDR3: TGTGCCAGCAGTGAAGCAGGGTACAACACTGAAGCTTTCTTT. The genes are TRBV7-9 and TRBJ1-1; TRBD1 might be the D (5 bases). There are 14 residues in the CDR3. V was clipped by 6 bases and J by 2 bases, with 13 bases between them. Germline V CDR1 and CDR2: SEHNR, FQNEAQ (reference sequence). Full variable domain (outside the CDR3, taken from reference TRBV7-9 and TRBJ1-1): DTGVSQNPRHKITKRGQNVTFRCDPISEHNRLYWYRQTLGQGPEFLTYFQNEAQLEKSRLLSDRFSAERPKGSFSTLEIQRTEQGDSAMYLCASSEAGYNTEAFFGQGTRLTVV.

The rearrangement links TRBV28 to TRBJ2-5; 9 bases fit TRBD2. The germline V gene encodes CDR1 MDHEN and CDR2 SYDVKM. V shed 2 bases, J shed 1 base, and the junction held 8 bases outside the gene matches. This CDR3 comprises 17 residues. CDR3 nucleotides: TGTGCCAGCAGTTTAAGTATGGCGGGAGGGTTCCAAGAGACCCAGTACTTC. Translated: CASSLSMAGGFQETQYF.

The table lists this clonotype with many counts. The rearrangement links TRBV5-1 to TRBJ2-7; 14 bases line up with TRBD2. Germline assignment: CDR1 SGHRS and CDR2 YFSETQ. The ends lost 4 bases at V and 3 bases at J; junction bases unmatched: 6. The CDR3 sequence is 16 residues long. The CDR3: CASSPGTSGSFYEQYF. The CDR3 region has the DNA TGCGCCAGCAGCCCCGGGACTAGCGGGAGTTTCTACGAGCAGTACTTC.

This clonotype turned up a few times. In DNA, the CDR3 is TGCGCCAGCAGCTTGGTTTCAGCCGGACAGAACGAGCAGTACTTC. Translated, it gives CASSLVSAGQNEQYF. The V and J genes are TRBV5-1 and TRBJ2-7; D may be TRBD1 (6 bases). V gave up 0 bases and J gave up 5 bases, with 15 bases separating them. CDR3 length: 15 amino acids. Germline CDR1 and CDR2: SGHRS and YFSETQ.

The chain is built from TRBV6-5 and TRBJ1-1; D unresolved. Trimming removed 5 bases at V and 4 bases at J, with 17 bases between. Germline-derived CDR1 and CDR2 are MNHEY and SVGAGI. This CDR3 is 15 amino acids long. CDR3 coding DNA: TGTGCCAGCAGTCTGCTTACGATGAGTGGCACTGAAGCTTTCTTT. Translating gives CASSLLTMSGTEAFF.

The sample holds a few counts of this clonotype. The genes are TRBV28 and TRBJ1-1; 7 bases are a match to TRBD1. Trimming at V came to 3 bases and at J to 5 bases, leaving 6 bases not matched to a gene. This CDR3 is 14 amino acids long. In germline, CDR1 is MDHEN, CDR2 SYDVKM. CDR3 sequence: CASSFTQGGTEAFF. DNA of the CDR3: TGTGCCAGCAGTTTCACGCAGGGGGGGACTGAAGCTTTCTTT.

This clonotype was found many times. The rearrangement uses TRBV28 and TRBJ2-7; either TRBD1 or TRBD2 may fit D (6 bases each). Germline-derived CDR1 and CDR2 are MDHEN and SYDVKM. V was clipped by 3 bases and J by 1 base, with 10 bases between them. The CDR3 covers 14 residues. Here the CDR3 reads CASSFQGRSYEQYF. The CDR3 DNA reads TGTGCCAGCAGTTTTCAGGGGAGGTCCTACGAGCAGTACTTC.

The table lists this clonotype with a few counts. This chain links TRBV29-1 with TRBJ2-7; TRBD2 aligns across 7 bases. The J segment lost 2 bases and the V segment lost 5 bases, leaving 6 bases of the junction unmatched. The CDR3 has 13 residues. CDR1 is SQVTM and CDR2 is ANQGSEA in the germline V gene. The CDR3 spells CSVTGTNTYEQYF. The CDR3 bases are TGCAGCGTTACCGGGACTAACACCTACGAGCAGTACTTC.

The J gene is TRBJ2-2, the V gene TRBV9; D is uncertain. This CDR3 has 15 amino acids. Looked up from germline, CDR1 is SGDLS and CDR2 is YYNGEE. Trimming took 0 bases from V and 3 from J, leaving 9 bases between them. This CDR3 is CASSVGDDYTGELFF. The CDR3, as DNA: TGTGCCAGCAGCGTAGGAGACGATTACACCGGGGAGCTGTTTTTT. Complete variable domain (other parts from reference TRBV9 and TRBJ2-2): DSGVTQTPKHLITATGQRVTLRCSPRSGDLSVYWYQQSLDQGLQFLIQYYNGEERAKGNILERFSAQQFPDLHSELNLSSLELGDSALYFCASSVGDDYTGELFFGEGSRLTVL.

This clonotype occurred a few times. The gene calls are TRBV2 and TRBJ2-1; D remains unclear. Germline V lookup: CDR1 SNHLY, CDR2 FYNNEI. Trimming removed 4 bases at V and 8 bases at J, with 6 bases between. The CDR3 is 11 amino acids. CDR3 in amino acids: CASSVADEQFF. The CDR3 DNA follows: TGTGCCAGCAGTGTCGCAGATGAGCAGTTCTTC.

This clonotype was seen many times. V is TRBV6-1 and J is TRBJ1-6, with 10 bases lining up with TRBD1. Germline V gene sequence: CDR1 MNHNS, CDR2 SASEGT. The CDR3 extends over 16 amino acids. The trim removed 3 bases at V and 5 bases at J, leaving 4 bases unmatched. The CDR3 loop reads CASSDTGTGDNSPLHF. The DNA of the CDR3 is TGTGCCAGCAGTGATACCGGGACAGGGGATAATTCACCCCTCCACTTT.

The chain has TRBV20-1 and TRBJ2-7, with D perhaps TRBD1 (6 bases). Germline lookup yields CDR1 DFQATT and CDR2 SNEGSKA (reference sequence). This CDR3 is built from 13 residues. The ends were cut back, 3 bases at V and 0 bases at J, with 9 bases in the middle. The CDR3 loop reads CSASQGPSYEQYF. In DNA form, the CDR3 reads TGCAGTGCTAGCCAGGGGCCCTCCTACGAGCAGTACTTC.